These 21 T cell receptor beta chains came from one sample sequenced in a study of OX40 agonist ivuxolimab in advanced cancers. This table comes from immunoSEQ multiplex PCR, and its TCRdb copy is limited to in-frame clones, with some not included. The sample records some 30,000 clones, approximately 84% being singletons. The source material was CD4+ or CD8+ T cells sorted from blood, sampled in a trial of the OX40 agonist ivuxolimab. These receptors were obtained from an adult with an advanced solid tumor such as melanoma, head and neck, liver or kidney cancer.

The V call is TRBV7-6, the J call TRBJ1-5, with 10 bases identical to TRBD1. With 0 bases clipped from V and 5 bases from J, the junction kept 4 bases outside the gene matches. The CDR3 sequence is 16 residues long. From germline, CDR1 is SGHVS and CDR2 FNYEAQ. The CDR3 bases are TGTGCCAGCAGCTTAGCAGGGACAGGGGCCCATCAGCCCCAGCATTTT. Encoded protein: CASSLAGTGAHQPQHF.

The chain uses TRBV19 and TRBJ1-1; D might be TRBD1 (6 bases). Trimming removed 3 bases from V and 2 bases from J, with 13 bases in between. Germline V lookup: CDR1 LNHDA, CDR2 SQIVND (reference sequence). The CDR3 has 15 residues. This CDR3 reads CASSISRGGNTEAFF. For the CDR3, the DNA is TGTGCCAGTAGTATCTCCCGGGGGGGCAACACTGAAGCTTTCTTT.

The chain is built from TRBV5-6 and TRBJ2-2; possible D gene TRBD1, 5 bases. Between the trimmed V and J ends, which lost 3 bases and 5 bases, there was a span of 8 bases. This CDR3 has 13 amino acids. The germline V gene has CDR1 SGHDT and CDR2 YYEEEE. The CDR3 DNA reads TGTGCCAGCAGCTCGGACAATACCGGGGAGCTGTTTTTT. As protein: CASSSDNTGELFF.

The CDR3: CASSQDPAGNEQFF. The CDR3 DNA is TGCGCCAGCAGCCAAGACCCTGCGGGGAATGAGCAGTTCTTC. This chain joins TRBV4-3 and TRBJ2-1; D possibly corresponds to TRBD2 (6 bases). The CDR3 totals 14 residues. CDR1 is LGHNA and CDR2 is YSLEER in the germline V gene. The germline V and J ends were trimmed by 0 bases and 7 bases, with 10 bases remaining between them.

The rearrangement uses TRBV25-1 and TRBJ2-7; 8 bases are shared with TRBD1. The trim removed 2 bases at V and 11 bases at J, leaving 5 bases unmatched. This CDR3 comprises 12 residues. CDR1 and CDR2 from the germline V gene are MGHDK and SYGVNS. The DNA for the CDR3 is TGTGCCAGCAGTGAAGCGGGACAGGTGAAGTACTTC. Residues: CASSEAGQVKYF.

The chain joins TRBV7-3 to TRBJ2-5; D is undetermined. Germline V gene sequence: CDR1 SGHTA, CDR2 FQGTGA. The V end was cut by 1 base, the J end by 7 bases, with 19 bases between. This CDR3 contains 16 residues. CDR3 residues: CASSLMVQATPLTQYF. CDR3 sequence (DNA): TGTGCCAGCAGCTTAATGGTGCAGGCGACTCCATTGACCCAGTACTTC.

The J gene is TRBJ1-5, the V gene TRBV19; TRBD1 agrees at 12 bases. Germline CDR1 LNHDA, CDR2 SQIVND (reference sequence). V lost 6 bases to trimming and J lost 0 bases; unmatched junction nucleotides: 6. CDR3 length: 17 residues. DNA for the CDR3: TGTGCCAGTAGGCCGGGACAGGGGGCTTATAGCAATCAGCCCCAGCATTTT. This sequence encodes CASRPGQGAYSNQPQHF.

The chain recombines TRBV11-2 with TRBJ2-7; no clear D gene. Trimming took 5 bases from V and 4 from J, leaving 12 bases between them. Germline CDR1 SGHAT, CDR2 FQNNGV. This CDR3 spans 13 amino acids. The CDR3 is CASSQFQNYEQYF. CDR3 DNA sequence: TGTGCCAGCAGCCAATTCCAGAATTACGAGCAGTACTTC.

The chain links TRBV11-2 to TRBJ2-7; the D is unclear. Germline V CDR1 and CDR2: SGHAT, FQNNGV. The CDR3 is made up of 13 amino acids. Deletions cut 3 bases from V and 4 bases from J, with 10 bases between. The CDR3 reads CASSLGQDYEQYF. Written as DNA, the CDR3 is TGTGCCAGCAGCTTGGGTCAAGATTACGAGCAGTACTTC.

The V gene is TRBV7-9, the J gene TRBJ1-5; no clear D. From germline, CDR1 is SEHNR and CDR2 FQNEAQ (reference sequence). This CDR3 comprises 15 residues. The V gene lost 6 bases and the J gene lost 0 bases, with 12 bases spanning the gap. The CDR3 sequence is CASSGEPNSNQPQHF. DNA of the CDR3: TGTGCCAGCAGTGGAGAGCCCAATAGCAATCAGCCCCAGCATTTT. The variable domain in full, completed from reference TRBV7-9 and TRBJ1-5, reads DTGVSQNPRHKITKRGQNVTFRCDPISEHNRLYWYRQTLGQGPEFLTYFQNEAQLEKSRLLSDRFSAERPKGSFSTLEIQRTEQGDSAMYLCASSGEPNSNQPQHFGDGTRLSIL.

The chain has TRBV4-1 and TRBJ2-7; tentative D call: TRBD1 (6 bases). CDR3 length equals 16 residues. The germline V gene has CDR1 MGHRA and CDR2 YSYEKL. Trimming cost V 0 bases and J 2 bases, with 14 bases left between them. The CDR3 spells CASSQERQVLTYEQYF. The DNA for the CDR3 is TGCGCCAGCAGCCAAGAACGACAGGTGCTTACCTACGAGCAGTACTTC.

The genes are TRBV19 and TRBJ1-5, with 7 bases fitting TRBD1. With 2 bases clipped from V and 1 base from J, the junction kept 2 bases outside the gene matches. The CDR3 loop spans 15 amino acids. Germline CDR1 reads LNHDA; CDR2 reads SQIVND (reference sequence). Here the CDR3 reads CASSITTGSNQPQHF. Written as DNA, the CDR3 is TGTGCCAGTAGTATAACGACAGGGAGCAATCAGCCCCAGCATTTT.

The V call is TRBV4-1, the J call TRBJ2-3; maybe TRBD2 (7 bases). V lost 2 bases to trimming and J lost 6 bases, with 36 bases between them. The CDR3 extends over 22 amino acids. From germline, CDR1 is MGHRA and CDR2 YSYEKL. CDR3 region: CASSQKTTPGQDLLISGDTQYF. In nucleotides, the CDR3 is TGCGCCAGCAGCCAAAAGACCACGCCGGGACAAGACCTCCTTATTAGCGGGGATACGCAGTATTTT.

The V and J genes are TRBV7-6 and TRBJ1-3, with unresolved D. Germline V gene lookup returns CDR1 SGHVS and CDR2 FNYEAQ. This CDR3 has 13 amino acids. CDR3 sequence reads: CATRPDSGNTIYF. The CDR3 DNA reads as TGTGCTACCAGACCAGACTCTGGAAACACCATATATTTT.

The chain carries TRBV27 and TRBJ2-3, with TRBD2 matching 7 bases. The CDR3 runs to 14 residues. The germline CDR1 and CDR2 sequences are MNHEY and SMNVEV (reference sequence). The trim removed 2 bases at V and 1 base at J, leaving 0 bases unmatched. The CDR3 sequence: CASSLGGGTDTQYF. The CDR3, as DNA: TGTGCCAGCAGTTTAGGGGGGGGCACAGATACGCAGTATTTT.

The rearrangement links TRBV9 to TRBJ2-7; D unclear. Trimming cost V 2 bases and J 5 bases, with 11 bases left between them. The CDR3 sequence is 13 residues long. The V gene's germline CDR1 is SGDLS and CDR2 YYNGEE. The CDR3 DNA reads as TGTGCCAGCAGCGTTGACTCCTTGAACGAGCAGTACTTC. Translated, it gives CASSVDSLNEQYF.

V gene TRBV6-5 combines with J gene TRBJ1-1; TRBD1 agrees at 7 bases. Trimming removed 4 bases from V and 0 bases from J; junction bases left unmatched: 2. Germline CDR1 MNHEY, CDR2 SVGAGI. The CDR3 extends over 14 amino acids. The CDR3 is CASSWGQLNTEAFF. The CDR3 nucleotides are TGTGCCAGCAGTTGGGGACAGCTGAACACTGAAGCTTTCTTT.

The chain uses TRBV14 and TRBJ2-2, with a weak D call TRBD2 (5 bases). CDR3 length: 17 amino acids. Trimming removed 0 bases from V and 0 bases from J, with 11 bases in between. Per germline, CDR1 SGHDN and CDR2 FVKESK. In DNA, the CDR3 is TGTGCCAGCAGCCAAGATTCTGTGCGGGCGAACACCGGGGAGCTGTTTTTT. Translated: CASSQDSVRANTGELFF.

V gene TRBV9 combines with J gene TRBJ2-7; D could derive from TRBD1 or TRBD2 (6 bases each). The CDR3 has 14 amino acids. V gave up 0 bases and J gave up 3 bases, with 10 bases separating them. Per the germline V gene, CDR1 is SGDLS and CDR2 is YYNGEE. CDR3 protein: CASSVEGGGYEQYF. CDR3 DNA: TGTGCCAGCAGCGTAGAGGGGGGAGGCTACGAGCAGTACTTC.

V usage is TRBV5-6 and J usage is TRBJ2-4, with 10 nucleotides matching TRBD1. The V and J ends lost 0 bases and 8 bases, in that order; junction bases with no gene match: 8. The CDR3 runs 16 residues. Germline V gene data show CDR1 as SGHDT and CDR2 as YYEEEE. In DNA form, the CDR3 reads TGTGCCAGCAGCTTGGGAATGACAGGGGGCGCGGACATTCAGTACTTC. Residues: CASSLGMTGGADIQYF. The variable domain in full, with the rest retrieved from reference TRBV5-6 and TRBJ2-4, is DAGVTQSPTHLIKTRGQQVTLRCSPKSGHDTVSWYQQALGQGPQFIFQYYEEEERQRGNFPDRFSGHQFPNYSSELNVNALLLGDSALYLCASSLGMTGGADIQYFGAGTRLSVL.

CDR3 residues: CASSFRGGNQPQHF. The DNA of the CDR3 is TGTGCCAGCAGTTTTCGGGGGGGGAATCAGCCCCAGCATTTT. The chain employs TRBV27 and TRBJ1-5; D perhaps matches TRBD1 (5 bases). Trimming left V 3 bases short and J 4 bases short, with 10 bases between. CDR3 size: 14 residues. Per germline, CDR1 MNHEY and CDR2 SMNVEV (reference sequence).